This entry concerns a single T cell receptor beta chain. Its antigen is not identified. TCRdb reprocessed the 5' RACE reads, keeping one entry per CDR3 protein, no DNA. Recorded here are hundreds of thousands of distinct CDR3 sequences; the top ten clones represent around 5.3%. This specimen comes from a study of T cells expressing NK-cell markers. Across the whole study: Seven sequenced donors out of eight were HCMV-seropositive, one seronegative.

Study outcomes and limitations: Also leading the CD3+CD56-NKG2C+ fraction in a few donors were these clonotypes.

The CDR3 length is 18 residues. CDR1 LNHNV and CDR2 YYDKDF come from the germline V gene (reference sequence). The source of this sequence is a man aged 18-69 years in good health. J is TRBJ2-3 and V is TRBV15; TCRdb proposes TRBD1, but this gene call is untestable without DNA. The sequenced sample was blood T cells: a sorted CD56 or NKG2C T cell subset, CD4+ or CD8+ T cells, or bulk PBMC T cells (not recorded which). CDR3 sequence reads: CATSSPKRSDRGSDTQYF.